These 28 T cell receptor beta chains were all obtained from the same sample, sequenced in a study of cytomegalovirus exposure and HLA in healthy donors. PCR involved 60 Vbeta and 13 Jbeta primers. Only in-frame clones appear in the TCRdb table, and some are missing; sequencing was by immunoSEQ multiplex PCR. Counted here are fewer than 200,000 clones, around 80% occurring once; the ten biggest clones make up 5.7%. The specimen was PBMCs. Every receptor here comes from a man aged 40-50 years in good health and CMV-seronegative.

In this sample, this clone turned up a few times. A junction boundary mismatches the germline segment, possibly from a read error. V is TRBV6-6 and J is TRBJ1-5, with D possibly being TRBD1 (6 bases). CDR3 size: 14 residues. Germline CDR1 and CDR2: MNHNY and SVGAGI (reference sequence). The CDR3 reads CASSYGGGNQPQHF. The CDR3 coding sequence is TGTGCCAGCAGTTACGGGGGGGGCAACCAGCCCCAGCATTTT.

The chain couples TRBV19 to TRBJ1-2, with D hard to call. Per the germline V gene, CDR1 is LNHDA and CDR2 is SQIVND (reference sequence). The CDR3 extends over 13 amino acids. The ends were cut back, 4 bases at V and 2 bases at J, with 8 bases in the middle. CDR3 coding DNA: TGTGCCAGTAGTACTGCAGAAAACTATGGCTACACCTTC. Protein product: CASSTAENYGYTF.

The rearrangement uses TRBV18 and TRBJ2-5; D is possibly TRBD1 (5 bases). The CDR3 is 17 amino acids. Trimming pared 4 bases from V and 5 bases from J, leaving 23 bases between. The germline V gene encodes CDR1 KGHSH and CDR2 LQKENI. Here the CDR3 DNA reads TGTGCCAGCTCACTCGCGAGAGGTATGACAGAGCATGAGACCCAGTACTTC. Its translation is CASSLARGMTEHETQYF.

This clone was counted a single time. This rearrangement joins TRBV18 to TRBJ2-3; the D is unclear. Germline V gives CDR1 KGHSH, CDR2 LQKENI. Between the trimmed V and J ends, which lost 5 bases and 6 bases, there was a span of 6 bases. The CDR3 has 11 residues. The CDR3 nucleotides read TGTGCCAGCTCATCCCAGGATACGCAGTATTTT. Residues: CASSSQDTQYF.

This sequence joins TRBV5-4 and TRBJ2-4; D might be TRBD1 (6 bases). Germline assignment: CDR1 SGHNT and CDR2 YYREEE (reference sequence). Between the trimmed V and J ends, which lost 2 bases and 0 bases, there was a span of 9 bases. This CDR3 has 15 residues. CDR3 sequence reads: CASSLGGVAKNIQYF. The CDR3 region has the DNA TGTGCCAGCAGCTTAGGGGGAGTAGCCAAAAACATTCAGTACTTC.

The chain joins TRBV7-9 to TRBJ2-5, with 16 bases matching TRBD2. The CDR3 spans 16 residues. Germline lookup yields CDR1 SEHNR and CDR2 FQNEAQ (reference sequence). V lost 5 bases to trimming and J lost 3 bases; unmatched junction nucleotides: 3. CDR3: CASSLGTSGGEETQYF. The CDR3 DNA reads TGTGCCAGCAGCCTGGGGACTAGCGGGGGGGAAGAGACCCAGTACTTC.

The chain is built from TRBV10-1 and TRBJ1-5; TRBD1 matches 9 bases. V lost 6 bases to trimming and J lost 3 bases; unmatched junction nucleotides: 9. The CDR3 runs 16 residues. Germline CDR1 reads WNHNN; CDR2 reads SYGVQD (reference sequence). The CDR3 is CASRGRDRVSNQPQHF. The CDR3 DNA reads TGCGCCAGCAGGGGCCGGGACAGGGTTTCCAATCAGCCCCAGCATTTT.

For this clone: Other DNA sequences in the same sample also yield this CDR3. This chain uses TRBV5-1 with TRBJ2-7; TRBD1 matches 9 bases. J was trimmed by 1 base and V by 3 bases; bases with no gene match: 2. Germline V gene lookup returns CDR1 SGHRS and CDR2 YFSETQ. The CDR3 length is 14 residues. CDR3 residues: CASSWTGASYEQYF. The CDR3 DNA sequence: TGCGCCAGCAGCTGGACAGGGGCTTCCTACGAGCAGTACTTC.

V gene TRBV7-9 combines with J gene TRBJ2-5; 13 bases match TRBD2. The CDR3 has 15 residues. In germline, CDR1 is SEHNR, CDR2 FQNEAQ (reference sequence). J gave up 5 bases and V 5 bases, and 5 bases lay outside the gene matches. The CDR3 DNA is TGTGCCAGCAGCCCGCTGGGACTAGCGGGGGAGACCCAGTACTTC. Amino acids: CASSPLGLAGETQYF.

V gene TRBV27 combines with J gene TRBJ1-2; possible D gene TRBD1, 5 bases. The length of the CDR3 is 16 residues. Trimming removed 7 bases from V and 0 bases from J, with 18 bases in between. CDR1 and CDR2 from the germline V gene are MNHEY and SMNVEV (reference sequence). CDR3 sequence: CASKPVGRVSNYGYTF. CDR3 in DNA: TGTGCCAGCAAACCCGTCGGCAGGGTGTCTAACTATGGCTACACCTTC.

V is TRBV19 and J is TRBJ2-3; 7 bases fit TRBD2. This CDR3 contains 16 residues. V lost 1 base, J lost 1 base, and 5 bases stayed unmatched. Germline lookup yields CDR1 LNHDA and CDR2 SQIVND (reference sequence). CDR3 in amino acids: CASSIGGGMGTDTQYF. The CDR3, as DNA: TGTGCCAGTAGTATAGGGGGAGGGATGGGCACAGATACGCAGTATTTT.

This chain connects TRBV29-1 to TRBJ2-5, with 10 bases fitting TRBD2. V was clipped by 7 bases and J by 1 base; unmatched bases: 0. Germline lookup yields CDR1 SQVTM and CDR2 ANQGSEA. This CDR3 is 12 amino acids long. The CDR3 loop reads CSGTSGQETQYF. The CDR3 bases are TGCAGCGGGACTAGCGGCCAAGAGACCCAGTACTTC. Drawing the rest from reference TRBV29-1 and TRBJ2-5, the complete variable domain is SAVISQKPSRDICQRGTSLTIQCQVDSQVTMMFWYRQQPGQSLTLIATANQGSEATYESGFVIDKFPISRPNLTFSTLTVSNMSPEDSSIYLCSGTSGQETQYFGPGTRLLVL.

The rearrangement uses TRBV4-1 and TRBJ1-4, with TRBD1 matching over 8 bases. From germline, CDR1 is MGHRA and CDR2 YSYEKL. This CDR3 spans 16 amino acids. The V and J ends lost 0 bases and 8 bases, in that order; junction bases with no gene match: 8. CDR3 sequence: CASSQERTGISEKLFF. The DNA for the CDR3 is TGCGCCAGCAGCCAAGAGAGGACAGGGATATCGGAAAAACTGTTTTTT.

V and J are TRBV30 and TRBJ2-3, with D maybe TRBD2 (5 bases). In germline, CDR1 is GTSNPN, CDR2 SVGIG (reference sequence). There are 10 residues in the CDR3. Trimming removed 3 bases from V and 14 bases from J, with 12 bases in between. This chain's CDR3 is CAWSRGSLYF. DNA of the CDR3: TGTGCCTGGAGCCGGGGATCATTGTATTTT.

V gene TRBV2 combines with J gene TRBJ2-7; TRBD2 is a possible D gene (6 bases). CDR3 length: 11 amino acids. The ends were cut back, 3 bases at V and 7 bases at J, with 7 bases in the middle. Germline V gene sequence: CDR1 SNHLY, CDR2 FYNNEI. The DNA of the CDR3 is TGTGCCAGCAGTGAGGCGGGAGAGCAGTACTTC. Protein: CASSEAGEQYF. Looking up the rest from reference TRBV2 and TRBJ2-7 gives the full variable domain: EPEVTQTPSHQVTQMGQEVILRCVPISNHLYFYWYRQILGQKVEFLVSFYNNEISEKSEIFDDQFSVERPDGSNFTLKIRSTKLEDSAMYFCASSEAGEQYFGPGTRLTVT.

CDR3 in amino acids: CASSLFYNEQFF. The CDR3 DNA follows: TGTGCCAGCAGTCTATTCTACAATGAGCAGTTCTTC. The V and J genes are TRBV7-2 and TRBJ2-1; no reliable D call. Germline loops: CDR1 SGHTA, CDR2 FQGNSA. The CDR3 extends over 12 amino acids. V lost 6 bases and J 3 bases, leaving 6 bases between the germline ends.

The chain has TRBV19 and TRBJ1-2; 8 bases line up with TRBD1. The germline V gene has CDR1 LNHDA and CDR2 SQIVND (reference sequence). The CDR3 is made up of 13 amino acids. Losses at the gene ends were 7 bases for V and 5 bases for J; bases not matched to a gene: 6. For the CDR3, the DNA is TGTGCCAGTACTCAAACAGGGGGGTATGGCTACACCTTC. It is translated as CASTQTGGYGYTF. Full variable domain (remainder filled in from reference TRBV19 and TRBJ1-2): DGGITQSPKYLFRKEGQNVTLSCEQNLNHDAMYWYRQDPGQGLRLIYYSQIVNDFQKGDIAEGYSVSREKKESFPLTVTSAQKNPTAFYLCASTQTGGYGYTFGSGTRLTVV.

This chain uses TRBV19 with TRBJ2-7; the match to TRBD1 covers 9 bases. The CDR3 has 14 residues. Losses at the gene ends were 6 bases for V and 1 base for J; bases not matched to a gene: 4. Germline values: CDR1 LNHDA, CDR2 SQIVND (reference sequence). CDR3 amino acids: CASSFGQGSYEQYF. DNA of the CDR3: TGTGCCAGTAGCTTCGGACAGGGGTCCTACGAGCAGTACTTC.

The chain combines TRBV25-1 with TRBJ1-1; no firm D call. The CDR3 has 11 residues. CDR1 is MGHDK, CDR2 SYGVNS, per germline. The V gene lost 3 bases and the J gene lost 3 bases, with 2 bases spanning the gap. CDR3 sequence (DNA): TGTGCCAGCAGTGACTACACTGAAGCTTTCTTT. This sequence encodes CASSDYTEAFF.

The chain recombines TRBV7-9 with TRBJ2-7; unclear D gene. This CDR3 is 13 amino acids long. Germline V gives CDR1 SEHNR, CDR2 FQNEAQ (reference sequence). V was shortened by 5 bases and J by 7 bases, with 15 bases between the two germline ends. CDR3 sequence: CASSPLGRKEQYF. The CDR3, as DNA: TGTGCCAGCAGCCCCCTCGGCAGGAAAGAGCAGTACTTC.

This clone has just a few counts. The chain employs TRBV5-4 and TRBJ2-5, with TRBD2 identical over 12 bases. Unmatched junction bases numbered 3, after V lost 0 bases and J lost 3 bases. The CDR3 consists of 16 residues. The germline V gene encodes CDR1 SGHNT and CDR2 YYREEE (reference sequence). CDR3 in DNA: TGTGCCAGCAGCTTGGGGCGACTAGCGGGGGAAGAGACCCAGTACTTC. Residues: CASSLGRLAGEETQYF.

This sequence joins TRBV7-2 and TRBJ2-7; the match to TRBD2 covers 11 bases. The trim removed 0 bases at V and 3 bases at J, leaving 4 bases unmatched. Looked up from germline, CDR1 is SGHTA and CDR2 is FQGNSA. CDR3 length: 16 amino acids. CDR3 protein: CASSLAGTSGNYEQYF. The CDR3 DNA follows: TGTGCCAGCAGCTTAGCGGGGACTAGCGGAAACTACGAGCAGTACTTC.

The J gene is TRBJ1-6, the V gene TRBV5-6; 9 positions match TRBD1. From germline, CDR1 is SGHDT and CDR2 YYEEEE. The CDR3 runs to 16 residues. V lost 4 bases to trimming and J lost 7 bases; unmatched junction nucleotides: 9. CDR3 protein: CASSRDRDRDNSPLHF. DNA of the CDR3: TGTGCCAGCAGCCGGGACCGGGACAGGGACAATTCACCCCTCCACTTT.

The chain is built from TRBV18 and TRBJ1-2; 7 nucleotides agree with TRBD1. In germline, CDR1 is KGHSH, CDR2 LQKENI. This CDR3 is built from 15 residues. Trimming at V came to 0 bases and at J to 4 bases, leaving 5 bases not matched to a gene. The CDR3 spells CASSPPARGFYGYTF. The CDR3 DNA is TGTGCCAGCTCACCACCGGCCAGGGGGTTCTATGGCTACACCTTC.

The chain uses TRBV5-1 and TRBJ2-3; D may be TRBD1 (5 bases). CDR1 SGHRS and CDR2 YFSETQ come from the germline V gene. V was clipped by 4 bases and J by 1 base, with 7 bases between them. The CDR3 extends over 13 amino acids. The CDR3 nucleotides read TGCGCCAGCAGCGGGGCCGGCACAGATACGCAGTATTTT. Translating gives CASSGAGTDTQYF.

The chain employs TRBV5-4 and TRBJ2-7, with D possibly matching TRBD2 (6 bases). The V gene lost 0 bases and the J gene lost 1 base, with 11 bases spanning the gap. The CDR3 covers 15 residues. Germline CDR1 reads SGHNT; CDR2 reads YYREEE (reference sequence). The CDR3 sequence: CASSLDPGRSYEQYF. The DNA of the CDR3 is TGTGCCAGCAGCTTGGATCCAGGGAGGTCCTACGAGCAGTACTTC.

The chain combines TRBV6-5 with TRBJ2-2, with unresolved D. Germline values: CDR1 MNHEY, CDR2 SVGAGI. This CDR3 has 12 amino acids. Trimming cost V 2 bases and J 6 bases, with 4 bases left between them. The CDR3 loop is CASSYPAGELFF. In nucleotides, the CDR3 is TGTGCCAGCAGTTACCCCGCCGGGGAGCTGTTTTTT.

The chain combines TRBV11-2 with TRBJ1-1; TRBD1 matches 7 bases. V trimming: 5 bases; J trimming: 10 bases; junction bases outside the gene matches: 13. CDR3 size: 14 residues. Germline CDR1 is SGHAT and CDR2 is FQNNGV. CDR3 amino acids: CASSPRQGRMGAFF. CDR3 in DNA: TGTGCCAGCAGCCCGCGACAGGGACGAATGGGAGCTTTCTTT.